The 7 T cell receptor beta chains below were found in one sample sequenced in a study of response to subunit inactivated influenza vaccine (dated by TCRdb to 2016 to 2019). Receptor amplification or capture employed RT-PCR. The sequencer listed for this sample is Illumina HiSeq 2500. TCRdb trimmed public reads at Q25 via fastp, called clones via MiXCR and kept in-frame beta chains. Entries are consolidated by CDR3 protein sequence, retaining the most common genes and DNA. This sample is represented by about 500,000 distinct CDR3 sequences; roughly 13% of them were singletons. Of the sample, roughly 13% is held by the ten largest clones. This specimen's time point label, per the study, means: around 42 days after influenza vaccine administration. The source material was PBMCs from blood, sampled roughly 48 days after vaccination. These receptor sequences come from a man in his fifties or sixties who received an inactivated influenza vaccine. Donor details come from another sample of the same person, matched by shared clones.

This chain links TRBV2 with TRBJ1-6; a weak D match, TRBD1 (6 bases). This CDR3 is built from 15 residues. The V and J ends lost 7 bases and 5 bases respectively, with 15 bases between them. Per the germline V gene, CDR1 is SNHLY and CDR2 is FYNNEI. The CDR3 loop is CASKAQRGNNSPLHF. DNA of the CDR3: TGTGCCAGCAAAGCCCAGAGGGGGAATAATTCACCCCTCCACTTT.

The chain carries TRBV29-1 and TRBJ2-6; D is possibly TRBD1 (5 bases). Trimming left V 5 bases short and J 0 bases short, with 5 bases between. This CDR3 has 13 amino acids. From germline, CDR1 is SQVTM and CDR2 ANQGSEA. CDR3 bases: TGCAGCGTTACAGGCTCTGGGGCCAACGTCCTGACTTTC. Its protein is CSVTGSGANVLTF.

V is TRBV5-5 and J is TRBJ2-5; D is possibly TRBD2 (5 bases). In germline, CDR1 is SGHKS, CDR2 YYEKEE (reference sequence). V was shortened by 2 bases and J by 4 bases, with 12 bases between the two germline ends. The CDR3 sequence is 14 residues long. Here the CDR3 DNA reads TGTGCCAGCAGCTTCCGGGGATTGGCAGAGACCCAGTACTTC. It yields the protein CASSFRGLAETQYF. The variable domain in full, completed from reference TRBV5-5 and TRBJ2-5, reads DAGVTQSPTHLIKTRGQQVTLRCSPISGHKSVSWYQQVLGQGPQFIFQYYEKEERGRGNFPDRFSARQFPNYSSELNVNALLLGDSALYLCASSFRGLAETQYFGPGTRLLVL.

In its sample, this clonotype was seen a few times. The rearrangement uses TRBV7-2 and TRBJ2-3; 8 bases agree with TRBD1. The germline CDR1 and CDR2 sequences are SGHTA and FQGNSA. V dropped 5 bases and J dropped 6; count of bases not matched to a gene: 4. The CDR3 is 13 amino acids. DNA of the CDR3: TGTGCCAGCAGCATGGACAGGGCGGATACGCAGTATTTT. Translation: CASSMDRADTQYF.

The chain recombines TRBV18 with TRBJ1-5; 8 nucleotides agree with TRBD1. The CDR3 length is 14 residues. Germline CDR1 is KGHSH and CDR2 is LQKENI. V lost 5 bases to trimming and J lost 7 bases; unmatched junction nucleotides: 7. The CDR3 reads CASSFGQGEQPQHF. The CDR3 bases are TGTGCCAGCTCATTTGGACAGGGCGAACAGCCCCAGCATTTT.

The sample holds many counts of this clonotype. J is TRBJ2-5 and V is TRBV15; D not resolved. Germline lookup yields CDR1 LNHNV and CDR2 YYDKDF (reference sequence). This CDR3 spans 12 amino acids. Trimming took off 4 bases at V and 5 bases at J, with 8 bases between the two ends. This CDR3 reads CATSTRRETQYF. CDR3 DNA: TGTGCCACCAGCACCCGACGGGAGACCCAGTACTTC.

The chain's CDR3 is CAISESPLAGGAPFEQYF. The CDR3 DNA reads as TGTGCCATCAGTGAGTCTCCGCTAGCGGGAGGAGCCCCCTTCGAGCAGTACTTC. The V gene is TRBV10-3, the J gene TRBJ2-7; TRBD2 agrees at 11 bases. V shed 0 bases and J 6 bases; nucleotides not matched to a gene: 13. This CDR3 is built from 18 residues. Germline CDR1 reads ENHRY; CDR2 reads SYGVKD.